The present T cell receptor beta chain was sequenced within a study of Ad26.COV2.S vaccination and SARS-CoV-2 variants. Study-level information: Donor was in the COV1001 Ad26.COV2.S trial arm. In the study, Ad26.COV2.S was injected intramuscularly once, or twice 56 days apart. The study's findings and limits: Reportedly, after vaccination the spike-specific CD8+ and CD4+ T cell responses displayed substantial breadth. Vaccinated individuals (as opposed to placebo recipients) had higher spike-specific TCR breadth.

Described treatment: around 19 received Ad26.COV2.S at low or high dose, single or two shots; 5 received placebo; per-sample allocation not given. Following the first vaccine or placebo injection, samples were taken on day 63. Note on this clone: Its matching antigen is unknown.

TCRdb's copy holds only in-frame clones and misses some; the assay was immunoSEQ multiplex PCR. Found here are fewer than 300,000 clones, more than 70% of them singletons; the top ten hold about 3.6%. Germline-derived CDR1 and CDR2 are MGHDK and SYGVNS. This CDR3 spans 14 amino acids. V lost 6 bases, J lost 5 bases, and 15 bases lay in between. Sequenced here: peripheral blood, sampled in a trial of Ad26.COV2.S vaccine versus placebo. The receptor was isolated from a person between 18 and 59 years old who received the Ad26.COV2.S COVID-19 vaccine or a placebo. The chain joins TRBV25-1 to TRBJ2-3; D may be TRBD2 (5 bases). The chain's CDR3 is CASSAGRFGDTQYF. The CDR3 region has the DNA TGTGCCAGCAGCGCGGGTCGTTTTGGAGATACGCAGTATTTT.